This T cell receptor (beta chain) stems from a study of blood T cell repertoires in COVID-19. Using immunoSEQ multiplex PCR, the repertoire was profiled, and TCRdb retains in-frame clones only, with some absent. The table shows about 110,000 clones, with less than 85% occurring only once. Germline V CDR1 and CDR2: DFQATT, SNEGSKA (reference sequence). Trimming pared 3 bases from V and 2 bases from J, leaving 8 bases between. CDR3 length: 13 residues. The V call is TRBV20-1, the J call TRBJ2-1; no clear D. The sequenced material came from peripheral blood. The sequence was obtained from a human donor with acute or convalescent COVID-19. The donor label of this sample is uncertain. DNA of the CDR3: TGCAGTGCTAGTGGTCCCACCTACAATGAGCAGTTCTTC. It encodes CSASGPTYNEQFF.